The 11 T cell receptor beta chains reported below all come from one sample, sequenced in a study of shared clonotypes between healthy human individuals. Clones were sequenced by immunoSEQ multiplex PCR, and TCRdb holds only the in-frame ones, with some missing. The sample holds about 2 million clones, over 85% seen once. CD45RO-negative CD8 cells positively selected for CCR7 made up the naive population, which excluded terminally differentiated effector memory CD45RA+ cells. The sequenced sample consisted of naive CD8+ T cells sorted from blood. The receptors come from a man in his late teens or twenties in good health.

The chain couples TRBV10-1 to TRBJ2-5; tentative D call: TRBD2 (5 bases). This CDR3 comprises 15 residues. The ends were cut back, 3 bases at V and 1 base at J, with 12 bases in the middle. Per germline, CDR1 WNHNN and CDR2 SYGVQD (reference sequence). CDR3 DNA: TGCGCCAGCAGTGATACGACTAACCCCCAAGAGACCCAGTACTTC. Its translation: CASSDTTNPQETQYF.

The V and J genes are TRBV10-3 and TRBJ2-3; 11 bases fit TRBD2. The CDR3 is 15 amino acids. Germline CDR1 ENHRY, CDR2 SYGVKD. After removal of 5 bases from V and 2 bases from J, the junction contained 3 bases not matched to a gene. The CDR3: CAISLAGGNTDTQYF. The CDR3 bases are TGTGCCATCAGTCTAGCGGGAGGAAACACAGATACGCAGTATTTT.

The CDR3 sequence is CASSGAALGGYTF. The DNA for the CDR3 is TGTGCCAGCAGTGGGGCAGCCCTTGGTGGCTACACCTTC. The V call is TRBV6-5, the J call TRBJ1-2, with a possible D match to TRBD1 (5 bases). Trimming removed 5 bases at V and 7 bases at J, with 14 bases between. The CDR3 contains 13 residues. Germline CDR1 MNHEY, CDR2 SVGAGI.

On this clone: Other DNA sequences within the sample encode an identical CDR3. The genes are TRBV7-9 and TRBJ2-7; D is unclear. CDR3 length: 11 amino acids. The V gene's germline CDR1 is SEHNR and CDR2 FQNEAQ (reference sequence). Trimming stripped 5 bases from V and 5 bases from J, with 7 bases between. CDR3 nucleotide sequence: TGTGCCAGCAGCCTTACTGACGAGCAGTACTTC. It specifies CASSLTDEQYF.

The genes are TRBV6-6 and TRBJ1-1; D is possibly TRBD1 (6 bases). V was trimmed by 0 bases and J by 4 bases, leaving 12 bases between them. This CDR3 spans 15 amino acids. CDR1 is MNHNY, CDR2 SVGAGI, per germline (reference sequence). The CDR3 protein is CASSYSSRGTTEAFF. DNA for the CDR3: TGTGCCAGCAGTTACTCCAGCAGGGGAACCACTGAAGCTTTCTTT.

The chain combines TRBV7-9 with TRBJ2-5; D is possibly TRBD2 (6 bases). The germline CDR1 and CDR2 sequences are SEHNR and FQNEAQ (reference sequence). CDR3 length: 15 amino acids. The V end lost 3 bases, the J end lost 5 bases, and 16 bases lay between the germline ends. DNA for the CDR3: TGTGCCAGCAGCTTCCATGGGCGGGAAGGGGAGACCCAGTACTTC. It specifies CASSFHGREGETQYF.

This chain connects TRBV9 to TRBJ2-1; possible D gene TRBD1, 5 bases. This CDR3 comprises 15 residues. The V and J ends lost 0 bases and 7 bases respectively, with 14 bases between them. Germline V lookup: CDR1 SGDLS, CDR2 YYNGEE. The CDR3 protein is CASSVVAGPGNEQFF. Here the CDR3 DNA reads TGTGCCAGCAGCGTAGTGGCAGGGCCAGGGAATGAGCAGTTCTTC.

The rearrangement links TRBV6-5 to TRBJ2-7; TRBD2 might be the D (6 bases). V was clipped by 7 bases and J by 0 bases, with 10 bases between them. Germline CDR1 MNHEY, CDR2 SVGAGI. This CDR3 has 13 residues. In DNA form, the CDR3 reads TGTGCCAGCATCGGGGGTAGCTCCTACGAGCAGTACTTC. Its protein product is CASIGGSSYEQYF.

V and J are TRBV2 and TRBJ2-7; no definite D call. V was pared by 8 bases and J by 0 bases, with 11 bases between. Germline V gene lookup returns CDR1 SNHLY and CDR2 FYNNEI. The CDR3 contains 13 residues. The CDR3 nucleotides are TGTGCCAGCTTGGACCGAATCTCCTACGAGCAGTACTTC. Encoded protein: CASLDRISYEQYF.

This rearrangement joins TRBV11-2 to TRBJ2-5, with 10 positions matching TRBD1. The CDR3 length is 14 residues. V lost 5 bases, J lost 3 bases, and 3 bases stayed unmatched. Looked up from germline, CDR1 is SGHAT and CDR2 is FQNNGV. The chain's CDR3 is CASSLGQGEETQYF. DNA for the CDR3: TGTGCCAGCAGCCTCGGACAGGGGGAAGAGACCCAGTACTTC.

The V gene is TRBV19, the J gene TRBJ1-1; D remains ambiguous. This CDR3 has 12 residues. The germline CDR1 and CDR2 sequences are LNHDA and SQIVND (reference sequence). Trimming stripped 3 bases from V and 5 bases from J, with 7 bases between. The CDR3 DNA is TGTGCCAGTAGTATCACGGGGACTGAAGCTTTCTTT. Its translation is CASSITGTEAFF. Variable domain in full (rest from reference TRBV19 and TRBJ1-1): DGGITQSPKYLFRKEGQNVTLSCEQNLNHDAMYWYRQDPGQGLRLIYYSQIVNDFQKGDIAEGYSVSREKKESFPLTVTSAQKNPTAFYLCASSITGTEAFFGQGTRLTVV.